The 20 T cell receptor beta chains given below trace back to one sample, sequenced in a study of shared clonotypes between healthy human individuals. Repertoires were generated with immunoSEQ multiplex PCR, while TCRdb's copy carries only in-frame clones and drops some. The table records 2,500,000 or so clones, roughly 90% of them present only once. The source material was naive CD4+ T cells from PBMCs. Subset given: CD45RA+ positively selected. The receptor source for this set is a man between 18 and 35 years old in good health. Some clones in this sample may be carry-over from other donors' samples.

This chain uses TRBV7-9 with TRBJ1-5; D gene ambiguous. Germline loops: CDR1 SEHNR, CDR2 FQNEAQ (reference sequence). Trimming cost V 4 bases and J 0 bases, with 10 bases left between them. CDR3 length: 15 residues. The DNA of the CDR3 is TGTGCCAGCAGCTCTGGGGAGAATAGCAATCAGCCCCAGCATTTT. Its translation is CASSSGENSNQPQHF.

This clone was counted once. The V call is TRBV11-3, the J call TRBJ2-7; TRBD1 or TRBD2 may be the D gene (6 bases each). V lost 5 bases and J lost 1, with 12 bases in between. The CDR3 has 14 residues. Germline V gene data show CDR1 as SGHNT and CDR2 as YENEEA. Here the CDR3 reads CASSPGAGSYEQYF. CDR3 nucleotides: TGTGCCAGCAGCCCGGGGGCAGGATCCTACGAGCAGTACTTC. Looking up the rest from reference TRBV11-3 and TRBJ2-7 gives the full variable domain: EAGVVQSPRYKIIEKKQPVAFWCNPISGHNTLYWYLQNLGQGPELLIRYENEEAVDDSQLPKDRFSAERLKGVDSTLKIQPAELGDSAVYLCASSPGAGSYEQYFGPGTRLTVT.

A word on this clone: This CDR3 is also generated by other DNA sequences in the sample. This chain joins TRBV5-1 and TRBJ1-5; 8 nucleotides line up with TRBD1. Germline loops: CDR1 SGHRS, CDR2 YFSETQ. The ends lost 0 bases at V and 6 bases at J; junction bases unmatched: 5. This CDR3 comprises 15 residues. The CDR3 protein is CASSLDGQGIQPQHF. The CDR3 DNA follows: TGCGCCAGCAGCTTGGACGGACAGGGAATTCAGCCCCAGCATTTT.

The V call is TRBV19, the J call TRBJ2-7, with 11 bases that match TRBD1. Germline CDR1 reads LNHDA; CDR2 reads SQIVND (reference sequence). There are 15 residues in the CDR3. With 4 bases clipped from V and 3 bases from J, the junction kept 5 bases outside the gene matches. This CDR3 reads CASSSSGTGGYEQYF. CDR3 nucleotide sequence: TGTGCCAGTAGTAGCTCCGGGACAGGGGGCTACGAGCAGTACTTC.

The chain recombines TRBV27 with TRBJ2-2; TRBD2 agrees at 8 bases. The CDR3 is made up of 17 amino acids. Germline values: CDR1 MNHEY, CDR2 SMNVEV (reference sequence). Unmatched junction bases numbered 18, after V lost 8 bases and J lost 7 bases. The CDR3 coding sequence is TGTGCCAGCCGGTTTTCCTCGGGGGCGGGAGGCTTCGGGGAGCTGTTTTTT. Protein product: CASRFSSGAGGFGELFF.

This chain connects TRBV25-1 to TRBJ1-5, with D possibly being TRBD1 (5 bases). From germline, CDR1 is MGHDK and CDR2 SYGVNS. Trimming stripped 6 bases from V and 11 bases from J, with 17 bases between. This CDR3 contains 13 residues. The CDR3 DNA reads as TGTGCCAGCAGCGGAGCCGGGGGGGTGGCCCAGCATTTT. This gives the protein CASSGAGGVAQHF.

The chain recombines TRBV6-6 with TRBJ2-2, with TRBD2 identical over 8 bases. CDR3 length equals 15 residues. V shed 0 bases, J shed 5 bases, and the junction held 2 bases outside the gene matches. Germline V CDR1 and CDR2: MNHNY, SVGAGI (reference sequence). The CDR3 nucleotides read TGTGCCAGCAGTTACTCGAGCGGGAGAACCGGGGAGCTGTTTTTT. This gives the protein CASSYSSGRTGELFF.

This chain uses TRBV21-1 with TRBJ2-1; TRBD1, as called in the table, went unchecked against the DNA. TRBV21-1 is shown as a pseudogene. CDR3 length: 14 amino acids. The CDR3 bases are TGTGCCAGCAGCAAAGAAGAAGGGGACAATGAGCAGTTCTTC. Translated: CASSKEEGDNEQFF.

The chain has TRBV5-8 and TRBJ2-5; D might be TRBD1 (6 bases). The germline V and J ends were trimmed by 2 bases and 3 bases, with 17 bases remaining between them. This CDR3 spans 16 amino acids. Germline assignment: CDR1 SGHTS and CDR2 YDEGEE. Here the CDR3 reads CASSLLQGIGEETQYF. The DNA of the CDR3 is TGTGCCAGCAGCTTATTACAGGGCATTGGAGAAGAGACCCAGTACTTC.

The gene calls are TRBV5-4 and TRBJ2-5, with 7 bases lining up with TRBD2. Germline trimming cut 1 base from V and 0 bases from J; bases unmatched to any gene: 6. Germline CDR1 is SGHNT and CDR2 is YYREEE (reference sequence). CDR3 length equals 16 residues. The CDR3 loop reads CASSLFASGDQETQYF. The CDR3 DNA reads TGTGCCAGCAGCTTGTTCGCTAGCGGAGACCAAGAGACCCAGTACTTC.

This chain uses TRBV6-5 with TRBJ2-7; 8 positions agree with TRBD2. The CDR3 contains 14 residues. Germline CDR1 reads MNHEY; CDR2 reads SVGAGI. The J segment lost 6 bases and the V segment lost 2 bases, leaving 6 bases of the junction unmatched. CDR3 region: CASSYRAGVFEQYF. CDR3 in DNA: TGTGCCAGCAGTTACCGAGCGGGAGTGTTCGAGCAGTACTTC.

V gene TRBV6-1 combines with J gene TRBJ1-4, with D possibly matching TRBD1 (5 bases). The CDR3 length is 14 residues. Trimming took off 6 bases at V and 2 bases at J, with 10 bases between the two ends. Per the germline V gene, CDR1 is MNHNS and CDR2 is SASEGT. CDR3 bases: TGTGCCAGCAGCTGGGGGTCTACTAATGAAAAACTGTTTTTT. Its protein product is CASSWGSTNEKLFF.

This CDR3 reads CASSLGRTGRETQYF. CDR3 nucleotide sequence: TGTGCCAGCAGCTTAGGCAGGACAGGAAGGGAGACCCAGTACTTC. V usage is TRBV7-2 and J usage is TRBJ2-5, with TRBD1 matching 7 bases. This CDR3 has 15 residues. CDR1 SGHTA and CDR2 FQGNSA come from the germline V gene. Trimming took 1 base from V and 5 from J; bases not matched to a gene: 7. The full variable domain, with the rest looked up from reference TRBV7-2 and TRBJ2-5, is GAGVSQSPSNKVTEKGKDVELRCDPISGHTALYWYRQSLGQGLEFLIYFQGNSAPDKSGLPSDRFSAERTGGSVSTLTIQRTQQEDSAVYLCASSLGRTGRETQYFGPGTRLLVL.

V is TRBV4-1 and J is TRBJ1-3; 7 bases map to TRBD1. The CDR3 is 16 residues long. CDR1 is MGHRA, CDR2 YSYEKL, per germline. V dropped 3 bases and J dropped 2; count of bases not matched to a gene: 7. The CDR3 DNA reads TGCGCCAGCAGCCAGAGACGACAGGGCACTGGAAACACCATATATTTT. It codes for CASSQRRQGTGNTIYF.

The V gene is TRBV7-2, the J gene TRBJ2-4; D is perhaps TRBD2 (5 bases). The CDR3 extends over 16 amino acids. V dropped 1 base and J dropped 2 bases, with 12 bases sitting between them. CDR1 is SGHTA and CDR2 is FQGNSA in the germline V gene. CDR3 region: CASSLVGSLTKNIQYF. CDR3 nucleotide sequence: TGTGCCAGCAGCTTAGTGGGGAGTTTAACCAAAAACATTCAGTACTTC. The full variable domain, completed using reference TRBV7-2 and TRBJ2-4, is GAGVSQSPSNKVTEKGKDVELRCDPISGHTALYWYRQSLGQGLEFLIYFQGNSAPDKSGLPSDRFSAERTGGSVSTLTIQRTQQEDSAVYLCASSLVGSLTKNIQYFGAGTRLSVL.

This clone was observed a few times. This chain uses TRBV7-9 with TRBJ1-1; no clear D. Germline CDR1 SEHNR, CDR2 FQNEAQ (reference sequence). The CDR3 is 12 amino acids. V lost 6 bases, J lost 8 bases, and 13 bases lay in between. The CDR3 DNA sequence: TGTGCCAGCAGTTGGGCCCGAGGGGAAGCTTTCTTT. This encodes CASSWARGEAFF.

This chain links TRBV9 with TRBJ2-5; perhaps TRBD1 as D (6 bases). The germline V and J ends were trimmed by 3 bases and 4 bases, with 16 bases remaining between them. This CDR3 is built from 15 residues. Germline V gives CDR1 SGDLS, CDR2 YYNGEE. The CDR3 DNA sequence: TGTGCCAGCAGCGAGTTAGGGGGTTCGAGAGAGACCCAGTACTTC. Translation: CASSELGGSRETQYF.

The chain has TRBV11-2 and TRBJ2-5; D may correspond to TRBD1 or TRBD2 (5 bases each). Trimming cost V 5 bases and J 3 bases, with 16 bases left between them. CDR1 SGHAT and CDR2 FQNNGV come from the germline V gene. CDR3 length: 15 residues. CDR3 coding DNA: TGTGCCAGCAGCCGGAACTCCGGGACGGAAGAGACCCAGTACTTC. Protein sequence: CASSRNSGTEETQYF.

This clone was counted a few times. This sequence joins TRBV2 and TRBJ1-1; no clear D. Germline values: CDR1 SNHLY, CDR2 FYNNEI. V lost 6 bases, J lost 1 base, and 12 bases lay in between. CDR3 size: 14 residues. CDR3: CASRVGRPNTEAFF. CDR3 coding DNA: TGTGCCAGCAGAGTAGGACGGCCGAACACTGAAGCTTTCTTT. Filled out from reference TRBV2 and TRBJ1-1, the complete variable domain reads EPEVTQTPSHQVTQMGQEVILRCVPISNHLYFYWYRQILGQKVEFLVSFYNNEISEKSEIFDDQFSVERPDGSNFTLKIRSTKLEDSAMYFCASRVGRPNTEAFFGQGTRLTVV.

The CDR3 is CASSLAGQGDEKLFF. CDR3 DNA sequence: TGTGCCAGCAGCTTGGCGGGACAGGGGGATGAAAAACTGTTTTTT. V gene TRBV5-5 combines with J gene TRBJ1-4; 11 bases are a match to TRBD1. The germline V gene has CDR1 SGHKS and CDR2 YYEKEE (reference sequence). This CDR3 spans 15 amino acids. Unmatched junction bases numbered 1, after V lost 0 bases and J lost 6 bases.